The following is a T cell receptor (beta chain) sequence with its context. This record comes from a study of T cell changes during pregnancy in multiple sclerosis. Clones were read by immunoSEQ multiplex PCR, and TCRdb kept only the in-frame ones, dropping some. The sample consists of over 80,000 clones, approximately 90% of them appearing once. This receptor was identified in a female donor in good health, enrolled as a control in a pregnancy study. Material: peripheral blood, obtained in the second trimester of pregnancy.

The CDR3 region has the DNA TGTGCCAGCAGATCTGGACAGGGCCAGCAGCCCCAGTACTTC. Amino acid sequence: CASRSGQGQQPQYF. The chain joins TRBV27 to TRBJ2-5; 8 nucleotides agree with TRBD1. CDR1 is MNHEY, CDR2 SMNVEV, per germline (reference sequence). This CDR3 region has 14 residues. The J segment lost 9 bases and the V segment lost 6 bases, leaving 12 bases of the junction unmatched.